This T cell receptor (beta chain) is from a study of identical twins. General study points: Part of the zero-insertion signal could reflect confounding by invariant MAIT and iNKT cells. Researchers reported weaker excess twin sharing in beta out-of-frame sequences.

TCRdb analysed the 5' RACE reads with MiXCR anew, one entry per CDR3 protein. The sample holds a few hundred thousand distinct CDR3 sequences, roughly an eighth seen once. This clonotype was detected only a few times. The antigen is not known. V trimming: 7 bases; J trimming: 9 bases; junction bases outside the gene matches: 12. The CDR3 covers 14 residues. CDR1 and CDR2 (germline): SGHRS, YFSETQ. Healthy Caucasians, and only they, were the donors. The same data also went into a second study, on yellow fever vaccine responses in identical twins.

The receptor's source is a woman between 18 and 30 years old in good health. Sequencing used memory (CD45RO+) T cells sorted from blood. The chain joins TRBV5-1 to TRBJ2-4; 8 positions agree with TRBD1. The CDR3 DNA reads TGCGCCAGCCAGGGGCAGGGGGCCTCGAGCATTCAGTACTTC. It is translated as CASQGQGASSIQYF.